The 27 T cell receptor beta chains listed next were all sequenced from one sample in a study of blood T cell repertoires in COVID-19. Repertoires were generated with immunoSEQ multiplex PCR, while TCRdb's copy carries only in-frame clones and drops some. The sample lists 250,000 to 300,000 clones; about nine tenths were seen once. Input material: PBMCs or T cells enriched from blood (not recorded which). Every receptor here comes from a woman in her thirties or forties with acute COVID-19.

The gene calls are TRBV27 and TRBJ1-1, with 9 bases that match TRBD1. Unmatched junction bases numbered 12, after V lost 5 bases and J lost 8 bases. The CDR3 consists of 15 residues. Germline V gene data show CDR1 as MNHEY and CDR2 as SMNVEV (reference sequence). The CDR3 DNA reads TGTGCCAGCAGTCTTCAACAGGGGGCCTCTGCCGAAGCTTTCTTT. Its protein is CASSLQQGASAEAFF.

The chain combines TRBV7-2 with TRBJ2-7; D possibly corresponds to TRBD1 (6 bases). The germline V and J ends were trimmed by 5 bases and 6 bases, with 17 bases remaining between them. Germline V gives CDR1 SGHTA, CDR2 FQGNSA. The CDR3 sequence is 14 residues long. CDR3 in DNA: TGTGCCAGCAGCCCCGTCGGCAGGGGAAGCGAGCAGTACTTC. It yields the protein CASSPVGRGSEQYF.

The J gene is TRBJ2-5, the V gene TRBV19; 7 bases line up with TRBD2. The V segment lost 10 bases and the J segment 2 bases; nucleotides outside the gene matches: 10. The CDR3 covers 14 residues. CDR1 is LNHDA and CDR2 is SQIVND in the germline V gene (reference sequence). The CDR3 spells CAKPRDYIQETQYF. The CDR3 nucleotides are TGTGCCAAACCCCGGGACTACATACAAGAGACCCAGTACTTC.

The chain is built from TRBV7-9 and TRBJ2-3; 9 nucleotides align to TRBD2. CDR1 is SEHNR, CDR2 FQNEAQ, per germline (reference sequence). There are 17 residues in the CDR3. The junction had 5 bases not matched to a gene; V was cut back by 1 base and J by 0 bases. Here the CDR3 DNA reads TGTGCCAGCAGCTTAGTGAGCGGGAGGCCCAGCACAGATACGCAGTATTTT. It encodes CASSLVSGRPSTDTQYF.

This clone came up once. The J gene is TRBJ1-2, the V gene TRBV28; D gene uncertain. V lost 6 bases to trimming and J lost 4 bases, with 18 bases between them. This CDR3 spans 15 amino acids. CDR1 and CDR2 from the germline V gene are MDHEN and SYDVKM. The CDR3: CASSTRSSTLYGYTF. The CDR3, as DNA: TGTGCCAGCAGCACTAGATCCTCGACCCTCTATGGCTACACCTTC.

The V gene is TRBV4-3, the J gene TRBJ1-2, with D possibly matching TRBD1 (5 bases). V was pared by 0 bases and J by 2 bases, with 10 bases between. The CDR3 contains 15 residues. Per germline, CDR1 LGHNA and CDR2 YSLEER. CDR3 region: CASSQEAGENYGYTF. The CDR3 bases are TGCGCCAGCAGCCAAGAAGCGGGGGAGAACTATGGCTACACCTTC.

The gene calls are TRBV18 and TRBJ1-5, with unresolved D. CDR3 size: 15 residues. CDR1 is KGHSH, CDR2 LQKENI, per germline. The V end lost 4 bases, the J end lost 0 bases, and 10 bases lay between the germline ends. CDR3 loop: CASSQEGNSNQPQHF. Written as DNA, the CDR3 is TGTGCCAGCTCACAGGAGGGCAATAGCAATCAGCCCCAGCATTTT.

This clone has a single count. The chain employs TRBV5-1 and TRBJ2-3; a possible D gene is TRBD2 (6 bases). The V gene's germline CDR1 is SGHRS and CDR2 YFSETQ. V lost 2 bases and J 4 bases, leaving 17 bases between the germline ends. CDR3 length: 16 amino acids. This CDR3 reads CASSFMGRDPADTQYF. CDR3 nucleotides: TGCGCCAGCAGCTTTATGGGGCGGGATCCCGCAGATACGCAGTATTTT.

This clone was seen a handful of times. The V call is TRBV7-2, the J call TRBJ1-2; 12 bases align to TRBD1. CDR1 SGHTA and CDR2 FQGNSA come from the germline V gene. V dropped 5 bases and J dropped 7; count of bases not matched to a gene: 8. The CDR3 contains 15 residues. CDR3 bases: TGTGCCAGCAGCAGCCGGGACAGGGGGCGCGTTGGCTACACCTTC. This codes for CASSSRDRGRVGYTF.

The chain uses TRBV18 and TRBJ1-1; TRBD1 matches 8 bases. This CDR3 comprises 15 residues. From germline, CDR1 is KGHSH and CDR2 LQKENI. The V gene end was trimmed by 4 bases and the J gene end by 3 bases; junction bases not matched to a gene: 7. In nucleotides, the CDR3 is TGTGCCAGCTCACAAGGACAGGGTGGGTACACTGAAGCTTTCTTT. It translates to CASSQGQGGYTEAFF.

This rearrangement joins TRBV7-2 to TRBJ1-5, with D hard to call. The CDR3 consists of 16 residues. V lost 1 base and J 2 bases, leaving 12 bases between the germline ends. Germline lookup yields CDR1 SGHTA and CDR2 FQGNSA. The CDR3 region is CASSLVRLTGNQPQHF. In DNA form, the CDR3 reads TGTGCCAGCAGCTTAGTCCGCCTTACTGGCAATCAGCCCCAGCATTTT.

The rearrangement uses TRBV11-2 and TRBJ1-2; 7 bases agree with TRBD1. Germline lookup yields CDR1 SGHAT and CDR2 FQNNGV. V lost 5 bases and J lost 4; bases outside the gene matches: 13. The CDR3 totals 16 residues. The CDR3, as DNA: TGTGCCAGCAGCCCCGAGAGGGGGCAGGGAGGCTATGGCTACACCTTC. Translation gives CASSPERGQGGYGYTF.

V and J are TRBV27 and TRBJ1-4; TRBD1 matches at 8 bases. V shed 6 bases and J 5 bases; nucleotides not matched to a gene: 5. The germline CDR1 and CDR2 sequences are MNHEY and SMNVEV (reference sequence). The CDR3 runs 14 residues. As DNA, the CDR3 is TGTGCCAGCAGGCTACAGGGGGGGAATGAAAAACTGTTTTTT. Its translation: CASRLQGGNEKLFF.

The rearrangement uses TRBV7-9 and TRBJ2-7; D is unresolved. The CDR3 length is 14 residues. V was cut by 1 base and J by 3 bases, with 10 bases left in between. CDR1 and CDR2 from the germline V gene are SEHNR and FQNEAQ (reference sequence). The CDR3 coding sequence is TGTGCCAGCAGCTTAGATAGCTTAAACTACGAGCAGTACTTC. Protein: CASSLDSLNYEQYF.

This clone was counted once. The chain employs TRBV2 and TRBJ1-5; a weak D match, TRBD1 (6 bases). The V gene's germline CDR1 is SNHLY and CDR2 FYNNEI. The length of the CDR3 is 15 residues. Between the trimmed V and J ends, which lost 3 bases and 5 bases, there was a span of 14 bases. The CDR3 DNA reads TGTGCCAGCAGTGATTGGTTCCCAGGGGATCAGCCCCAGCATTTT. Translating gives CASSDWFPGDQPQHF.

V usage is TRBV28 and J usage is TRBJ1-2; D might be TRBD1 (5 bases). CDR1 is MDHEN, CDR2 SYDVKM, per germline. V gave up 3 bases and J gave up 2 bases, with 19 bases separating them. This CDR3 has 17 residues. The CDR3 coding sequence is TGTGCCAGCAGTTTGGGGGGAGGCGGCGGAGTAAACTATGGCTACACCTTC. Amino acid sequence: CASSLGGGGGVNYGYTF.

The rearrangement joins TRBV10-2 to TRBJ2-1; 10 nucleotides align to TRBD2. The CDR3 extends over 14 amino acids. From germline, CDR1 is WSHSY and CDR2 SAAADI. Trimming took 10 bases from V and 9 from J; bases not matched to a gene: 12. CDR3 in amino acids: CATTPSGGATEQFF. The CDR3, as DNA: TGCGCCACCACCCCCAGCGGGGGGGCCACTGAGCAGTTCTTC.

This chain connects TRBV28 to TRBJ1-1, with D uncertain. V gave up 0 bases and J gave up 0 bases, with 8 bases separating them. The CDR3 is 15 residues long. Germline CDR1 MDHEN, CDR2 SYDVKM. DNA for the CDR3: TGTGCCAGCAGTTTATGGGGCAGGTTGAACACTGAAGCTTTCTTT. Protein sequence: CASSLWGRLNTEAFF.

The chain is built from TRBV9 and TRBJ1-2, with D perhaps TRBD1 (6 bases). CDR1 and CDR2 from the germline V gene are SGDLS and YYNGEE. V gave up 3 bases and J gave up 8 bases, with 11 bases separating them. The CDR3 is made up of 12 amino acids. CDR3 in amino acids: CASSAHREGYTF. The CDR3 DNA reads TGTGCCAGCAGCGCCCACAGGGAAGGCTACACCTTC.

J is TRBJ2-1 and V is TRBV3-1 (or the pseudogene TRBV3-2); 14 bases match TRBD2. From germline, CDR1 is LGHDT and CDR2 YNNKEL (reference sequence). There are 18 residues in the CDR3. The V and J ends lost 4 bases and 6 bases, in that order; junction bases with no gene match: 11. The CDR3 loop is CASSRHAGTSGRANEQFF. The CDR3, as DNA: TGTGCCAGCAGCCGGCACGCCGGGACTAGCGGGAGAGCCAATGAGCAGTTCTTC.

The chain combines TRBV18 with TRBJ2-5, with TRBD1 identical over 7 bases. This CDR3 contains 14 residues. The V and J ends lost 3 bases and 4 bases, in that order; junction bases with no gene match: 5. Germline values: CDR1 KGHSH, CDR2 LQKENI. In nucleotides, the CDR3 is TGTGCCAGCTCACCCAGACAGGGTCGAGAGACCCAGTACTTC. Protein product: CASSPRQGRETQYF. Using reference TRBV18 and TRBJ2-5 for the parts outside the CDR3, the full variable domain is NAGVMQNPRHLVRRRGQEARLRCSPMKGHSHVYWYRQLPEEGLKFMVYLQKENIIDESGMPKERFSAEFPKEGPSILRIQQVVRGDSAAYFCASSPRQGRETQYFGPGTRLLVL.

The chain combines TRBV30 with TRBJ1-5, with a possible D match to TRBD1 (5 bases). The CDR3 loop spans 15 amino acids. Trimming took 1 base from V and 1 from J, leaving 11 bases between them. CDR1 is GTSNPN and CDR2 is SVGIG in the germline V gene (reference sequence). The CDR3 here is CAWSGGLPSNQPQHF. CDR3 in DNA: TGTGCCTGGAGTGGGGGACTCCCGAGCAATCAGCCCCAGCATTTT.

This clone was observed a single time. This chain connects TRBV19 to TRBJ1-2; 8 nucleotides align to TRBD1. Per germline, CDR1 LNHDA and CDR2 SQIVND (reference sequence). Losses at the gene ends were 4 bases for V and 2 bases for J; bases not matched to a gene: 3. This CDR3 contains 14 residues. The DNA for the CDR3 is TGTGCCAGTAGTACCTGGGACAGGAACTATGGCTACACCTTC. This sequence encodes CASSTWDRNYGYTF.

This clone appeared once. The chain uses TRBV5-1 and TRBJ2-1, with 13 nucleotides matching TRBD2. V trimming: 5 bases; J trimming: 9 bases; junction bases outside the gene matches: 8. Germline V gene data show CDR1 as SGHRS and CDR2 as YFSETQ. This CDR3 is built from 15 residues. CDR3 in DNA: TGCGCCAGCAGACCAGGACTAGCGGGAGCCCCTGAGCAGTTCTTC. It codes for CASRPGLAGAPEQFF.

The V gene is TRBV6-2 or TRBV6-3, the J gene TRBJ1-5; D call uncertain. The CDR3 loop spans 14 amino acids. V was shortened by 0 bases and J by 9 bases, with 12 bases between the two germline ends. From germline, CDR1 is MNHEY and CDR2 SVGEGT. CDR3 nucleotide sequence: TGTGCCAGCAGTTACTCTCCGCCCGGGAGGCCCCAGCATTTT. Translating it yields CASSYSPPGRPQHF.

The chain has TRBV16 and TRBJ1-6; 10 positions agree with TRBD1. The CDR3 spans 15 residues. Germline-derived CDR1 and CDR2 are KGHSY and FQNENV. V trimming: 4 bases; J trimming: 6 bases; junction bases outside the gene matches: 3. This CDR3 reads CASSPGQGGNSPLHF. The CDR3 coding sequence is TGTGCCAGCAGCCCCGGACAGGGGGGTAATTCACCCCTCCACTTT.

V and J are TRBV24-1 and TRBJ2-3; possible D gene TRBD1, 5 bases. Trimming removed 3 bases at V and 1 base at J, with 7 bases between. The CDR3 is 14 residues long. Germline V gene sequence: CDR1 KGHDR, CDR2 SFDVKD. The CDR3 bases are TGTGCCACCAGTGATCCACAGGGCACAGATACGCAGTATTTT. It codes for CATSDPQGTDTQYF.